The T cell receptor (beta chain) under discussion was sequenced for a study of cytomegalovirus exposure and HLA in healthy donors. This CDR3 region has 16 residues. V was clipped by 4 bases and J by 1 base; unmatched bases: 7. Germline values: CDR1 SGHAT, CDR2 FQDESV (reference sequence). The PCR had 60 Vbeta and 13 Jbeta primers. Per the original methods: In a later analysis, 10 million to 11 million of some 80 million unique beta chains occurred in at least two donors. Using immunoSEQ multiplex PCR, the repertoire was profiled, and TCRdb retains in-frame clones only, with some absent. That table gives V, J and clone size, and the DNA gave D and trimming. The repertoire has approximately 150,000 clones, roughly three quarters of them found once; the top ten carry approximately 13%.

Sequenced input: PBMCs. The receptor was derived from a woman in her fifties or sixties in good health and CMV-seropositive. The V gene is TRBV11-1, the J gene TRBJ2-7; TRBD1 matches at 10 bases. The CDR3 DNA is TGTGCCAGCAGCTCACGGGGACAGGGGAATTCCTACGAGCAGTACTTC. Its translation is CASSSRGQGNSYEQYF.